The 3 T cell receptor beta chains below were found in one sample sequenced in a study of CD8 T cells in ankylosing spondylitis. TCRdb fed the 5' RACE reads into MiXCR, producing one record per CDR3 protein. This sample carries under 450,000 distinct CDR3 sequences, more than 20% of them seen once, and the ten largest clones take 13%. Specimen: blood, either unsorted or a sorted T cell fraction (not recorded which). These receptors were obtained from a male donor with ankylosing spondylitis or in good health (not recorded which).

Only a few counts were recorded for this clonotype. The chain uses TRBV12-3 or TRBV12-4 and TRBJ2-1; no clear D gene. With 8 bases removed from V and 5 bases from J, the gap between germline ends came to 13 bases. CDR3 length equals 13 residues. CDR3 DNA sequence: TGTGCCAGCGGATTAGAGTATAACAATGAGCAGTTCTTC. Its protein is CASGLEYNNEQFF.

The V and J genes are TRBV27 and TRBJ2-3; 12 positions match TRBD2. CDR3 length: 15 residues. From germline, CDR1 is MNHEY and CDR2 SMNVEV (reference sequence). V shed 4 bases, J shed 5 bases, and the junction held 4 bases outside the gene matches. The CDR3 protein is CASSSRLAGEDTQYF. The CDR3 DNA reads TGTGCCAGCAGTTCCCGACTAGCGGGGGAAGATACGCAGTATTTT.

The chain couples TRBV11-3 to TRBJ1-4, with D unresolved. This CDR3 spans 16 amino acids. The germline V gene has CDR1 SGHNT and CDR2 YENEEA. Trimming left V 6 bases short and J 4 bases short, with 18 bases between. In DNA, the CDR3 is TGTGCCAGCAGACCTTCCGGAGGCGTCGATAATGAAAAACTGTTTTTT. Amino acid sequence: CASRPSGGVDNEKLFF.